The rows below give T cell receptor beta chains drawn from one sample of a study of cytomegalovirus exposure and HLA in healthy donors. TCRdb keeps only in-frame clones here, not all; method: immunoSEQ multiplex PCR. Here the sample spans about 130,000 clones, around four fifths being singletons. The sequencing input was PBMCs. Receptors were obtained from a man younger than 40 in good health and CMV-seropositive. The CDR3 runs from the conserved cysteine through the conserved F or W. The order of the fields is clone size, D gene, J gene, V gene, CDR3 protein, CDR3 DNA. A D gene is named only where the DNA matches it firmly. Clone size is shown for a subset of rows, as once, few, many or a class of expanded clone.

abundance: .; d_gene: .; j_gene: TRBJ2-7; v_gene: TRBV7-6; CDR3aa: CASSAKTRELIHEQYF; CDR3nt: TGTGCCAGCAGCGCAAAGACGCGGGAACTCATCCACGAGCAGTACTTC
abundance: .; d_gene: .; j_gene: TRBJ2-3; v_gene: TRBV27; CDR3aa: CASTPTSFRSPDTQYF; CDR3nt: TGTGCCAGCACCCCGACTAGTTTCCGTAGCCCAGATACGCAGTATTTT
abundance: .; d_gene: TRBD2; j_gene: TRBJ2-1; v_gene: TRBV5-4; CDR3aa: CAGAGTSGDNEQFF; CDR3nt: TGTGCCGGGGCCGGGACTAGCGGCGACAATGAGCAGTTCTTC
abundance: few; d_gene: TRBD1; j_gene: TRBJ1-3; v_gene: TRBV9; CDR3aa: CASSPGTDSGNTIYF; CDR3nt: TGTGCCAGCAGCCCGGGGACAGACTCTGGAAACACCATATATTTT
abundance: .; d_gene: TRBD1; j_gene: TRBJ2-5; v_gene: TRBV30; CDR3aa: CAWSAGVTGGIETQYF; CDR3nt: TGTGCCTGGAGTGCAGGGGTGACAGGGGGCATTGAGACCCAGTACTTC
abundance: .; d_gene: .; j_gene: TRBJ1-3; v_gene: TRBV25-1; CDR3aa: CASSELGQTSGNTIYF; CDR3nt: TGTGCCAGCAGTGAATTAGGACAGACCTCTGGAAACACCATATATTTT
abundance: .; d_gene: TRBD2; j_gene: TRBJ2-1; v_gene: TRBV6-1; CDR3aa: CASSELAGAYNEQFF; CDR3nt: TGTGCCAGCAGTGAACTAGCGGGAGCCTACAATGAGCAGTTCTTC
abundance: few; d_gene: TRBD2; j_gene: TRBJ2-1; v_gene: TRBV19; CDR3aa: CASSPPGLAGGSYNEQFF; CDR3nt: TGTGCCAGTAGTCCTCCGGGACTAGCGGGAGGAAGTTACAATGAGCAGTTCTTC
abundance: .; d_gene: TRBD2; j_gene: TRBJ2-7; v_gene: TRBV9; CDR3aa: CASSLRPSGTYEQYF; CDR3nt: TGTGCCAGCAGCCTCCGACCCAGCGGGACCTACGAGCAGTACTTC
abundance: .; d_gene: .; j_gene: TRBJ1-5; v_gene: TRBV4-1; CDR3aa: CASSPLKGGNQPQHF; CDR3nt: TGCGCCAGCAGCCCGTTAAAGGGGGGCAATCAGCCCCAGCATTTT
abundance: .; d_gene: .; j_gene: TRBJ2-5; v_gene: TRBV4-1; CDR3aa: CASSQVDRQETQYF; CDR3nt: TGCGCCAGCAGCCAAGTCGACAGGCAAGAGACCCAGTACTTC
abundance: .; d_gene: .; j_gene: TRBJ2-3; v_gene: TRBV28; CDR3aa: CASSLPIQGVGTDTQYF; CDR3nt: TGTGCCAGCAGTTTACCAATACAGGGCGTGGGCACAGATACGCAGTATTTT
abundance: .; d_gene: .; j_gene: TRBJ1-5; v_gene: TRBV4-3; CDR3aa: CASSQGAGTNQPQHF; CDR3nt: TGCGCCAGCAGCCAAGGTGCAGGGACAAATCAGCCCCAGCATTTT
abundance: .; d_gene: TRBD2; j_gene: TRBJ2-5; v_gene: TRBV5-6; CDR3aa: CASSRGLAAQETQYF; CDR3nt: TGTGCCAGCAGCCGCGGACTAGCGGCCCAAGAGACCCAGTACTTC
abundance: .; d_gene: TRBD2; j_gene: TRBJ2-7; v_gene: TRBV4-3; CDR3aa: CASSRGTSGSYEQYF; CDR3nt: TGCGCCAGCAGCCGGGGGACTAGCGGATCCTACGAGCAGTACTTC
abundance: few; d_gene: TRBD2; j_gene: TRBJ2-5; v_gene: TRBV11-2; CDR3aa: CASSYKAGLAGQETQYF; CDR3nt: TGTGCCAGCAGCTATAAAGCCGGGCTAGCGGGTCAAGAGACCCAGTACTTC
abundance: .; d_gene: TRBD1; j_gene: TRBJ2-1; v_gene: TRBV19; CDR3aa: CASRPGTGPYGEQFF; CDR3nt: TGTGCCAGTAGACCCGGGACAGGGCCTTACGGTGAGCAGTTCTTC
abundance: .; d_gene: TRBD1; j_gene: TRBJ2-6; v_gene: TRBV14; CDR3aa: CASSLTGDGANVLTF; CDR3nt: TGTGCCAGCAGCCTTACAGGGGACGGGGCCAACGTCCTGACTTTC
abundance: once; d_gene: .; j_gene: TRBJ1-3; v_gene: TRBV4-2; CDR3aa: CASSQEGYRGGNTIYF; CDR3nt: TGTGCCAGCAGCCAAGAGGGGTATAGGGGTGGAAACACCATATATTTT
abundance: .; d_gene: .; j_gene: TRBJ1-3; v_gene: TRBV7-2; CDR3aa: CASSLRQSSGNTIYF; CDR3nt: TGTGCCAGCAGCCTTCGACAGAGCTCTGGAAACACCATATATTTT
abundance: .; d_gene: .; j_gene: TRBJ2-5; v_gene: TRBV5-4; CDR3aa: CASTSSPGKAQYF; CDR3nt: TGTGCCAGCACCTCCTCTCCCGGGAAGGCCCAGTACTTC
abundance: .; d_gene: .; j_gene: TRBJ1-2; v_gene: TRBV7-2; CDR3aa: CASSLTQGWGYTF; CDR3nt: TGTGCCAGCAGCTTGACACAGGGTTGGGGCTACACCTTC
abundance: .; d_gene: TRBD2; j_gene: TRBJ2-1; v_gene: TRBV30; CDR3aa: CAYSTLASGTTSSYNEQFF; CDR3nt: TGTGCCTACAGCACGTTGGCTAGCGGGACGACGAGCTCCTACAATGAGCAGTTCTTC
abundance: .; d_gene: .; j_gene: TRBJ2-1; v_gene: TRBV13; CDR3aa: CASSLVSGGEQFF; CDR3nt: TGTGCCAGCAGCTTAGTGTCCGGTGGTGAGCAGTTCTTC
abundance: .; d_gene: .; j_gene: TRBJ1-2; v_gene: TRBV7-9; CDR3aa: CASSLGQGGRGGRGYTF; CDR3nt: TGTGCCAGCAGCTTAGGGCAAGGAGGTCGAGGGGGTCGTGGCTACACCTTC
abundance: .; d_gene: TRBD1; j_gene: TRBJ2-7; v_gene: TRBV18; CDR3aa: CASSPTGTGHYEQYF; CDR3nt: TGTGCCAGCTCACCAACCGGGACAGGGCACTACGAGCAGTACTTC
abundance: .; d_gene: .; j_gene: TRBJ2-7; v_gene: TRBV28; CDR3aa: CASSPPSQNYEQYF; CDR3nt: TGTGCCAGCAGTCCCCCATCCCAGAACTACGAGCAGTACTTC
abundance: once; d_gene: TRBD1; j_gene: TRBJ2-7; v_gene: TRBV20-1; CDR3aa: CSATGGGEQYF; CDR3nt: TGCAGTGCGACAGGGGGAGGAGAGCAGTACTTC
abundance: few; d_gene: .; j_gene: TRBJ2-7; v_gene: TRBV4-1; CDR3aa: CASSHEALSLYEQYF; CDR3nt: TGCGCCAGCAGCCACGAGGCCCTAAGCCTTTACGAGCAGTACTTC
abundance: .; d_gene: .; j_gene: TRBJ2-3; v_gene: TRBV29-1; CDR3aa: CSVNMLGGPTDTQYF; CDR3nt: TGCAGCGTTAATATGCTGGGGGGTCCAACAGATACGCAGTATTTT
abundance: .; d_gene: .; j_gene: TRBJ2-7; v_gene: TRBV30; CDR3aa: CAWRREGGAYEQYF; CDR3nt: TGTGCCTGGAGGCGAGAGGGAGGCGCCTACGAGCAGTACTTC
abundance: few; d_gene: .; j_gene: TRBJ1-2; v_gene: TRBV28; CDR3aa: CASRPLNGGYTF; CDR3nt: TGTGCCAGCAGGCCTCTTAACGGTGGCTACACCTTC
abundance: .; d_gene: TRBD1; j_gene: TRBJ2-7; v_gene: TRBV19; CDR3aa: CASSWDRSYEQYF; CDR3nt: TGTGCCAGTAGCTGGGACAGGTCCTACGAGCAGTACTTC
abundance: .; d_gene: .; j_gene: TRBJ1-2; v_gene: TRBV7-9; CDR3aa: CASSFTLGTTYGYTF; CDR3nt: TGTGCCAGCAGCTTCACCCTCGGGACAACGTATGGCTACACCTTC
abundance: .; d_gene: .; j_gene: TRBJ2-3; v_gene: TRBV2; CDR3aa: CASSAGDTQYF; CDR3nt: TGTGCCAGCAGCGCAGGAGATACGCAGTATTTT
abundance: once; d_gene: .; j_gene: TRBJ2-4; v_gene: TRBV6-1; CDR3aa: CASERAHVAKNIQYF; CDR3nt: TGTGCCAGCGAGAGGGCCCACGTAGCCAAAAACATTCAGTACTTC
abundance: .; d_gene: TRBD1; j_gene: TRBJ1-1; v_gene: TRBV18; CDR3aa: CASSPRTGTPNTEAFF; CDR3nt: TGTGCCAGCTCACCCCGGACAGGGACCCCGAACACTGAAGCTTTCTTT
abundance: .; d_gene: .; j_gene: TRBJ1-4; v_gene: TRBV19; CDR3aa: CASSIAGNQKLFF; CDR3nt: TGTGCCAGTAGTATTGCAGGGAATCAAAAACTGTTTTTT
abundance: .; d_gene: .; j_gene: TRBJ2-5; v_gene: TRBV19; CDR3aa: CASSIVANGRETQYF; CDR3nt: TGTGCCAGTAGTATCGTGGCCAACGGGAGAGAGACCCAGTACTTC
abundance: .; d_gene: .; j_gene: TRBJ2-1; v_gene: TRBV9; CDR3aa: CASSVDRHNEQFF; CDR3nt: TGTGCCAGCAGCGTGGACAGACACAATGAGCAGTTCTTC
abundance: .; d_gene: TRBD2; j_gene: TRBJ2-2; v_gene: TRBV10-2; CDR3aa: CASSDTRTSGRLGELFF; CDR3nt: TGCGCCAGCTCTGATACTAGGACTAGCGGGAGGCTCGGGGAGCTGTTTTTT
abundance: .; d_gene: TRBD1; j_gene: TRBJ2-1; v_gene: TRBV9; CDR3aa: CASSVGGIGTVLTNEQFF; CDR3nt: TGTGCCAGCAGCGTAGGGGGGATCGGGACAGTACTCACAAATGAGCAGTTCTTC
abundance: .; d_gene: .; j_gene: TRBJ1-1; v_gene: TRBV29-1; CDR3aa: CSVEDIDTEAFF; CDR3nt: TGCAGCGTAGAGGACATAGACACTGAAGCTTTCTTT
abundance: .; d_gene: .; j_gene: TRBJ2-3; v_gene: TRBV27; CDR3aa: CASSFGRERYF; CDR3nt: TGTGCCAGCAGTTTTGGGCGGGAACGGTATTTT
abundance: .; d_gene: TRBD1; j_gene: TRBJ1-1; v_gene: TRBV10-3; CDR3aa: CAISPGQGGEAFF; CDR3nt: TGTGCCATCAGTCCGGGACAGGGAGGTGAAGCTTTCTTT
abundance: few; d_gene: TRBD2; j_gene: TRBJ2-1; v_gene: TRBV6-5; CDR3aa: CASRGLGYNEQFF; CDR3nt: TGTGCCAGCAGGGGACTAGGGTACAATGAGCAGTTCTTC
abundance: .; d_gene: TRBD2; j_gene: TRBJ2-3; v_gene: TRBV25-1; CDR3aa: CASSVLAGGSTDTQYF; CDR3nt: TGTGCCAGCAGTGTCCTAGCGGGAGGATCCACAGATACGCAGTATTTT
abundance: .; d_gene: TRBD1; j_gene: TRBJ1-4; v_gene: TRBV19; CDR3aa: CASSPGDRVQLFF; CDR3nt: TGTGCCAGTAGTCCAGGAGACAGGGTCCAACTGTTTTTT
abundance: .; d_gene: .; j_gene: TRBJ2-4; v_gene: TRBV29-1; CDR3aa: CSACTTQMDIQYF; CDR3nt: TGCAGCGCTTGTACAACCCAAATGGACATTCAGTACTTC
abundance: .; d_gene: TRBD1; j_gene: TRBJ1-2; v_gene: TRBV5-5; CDR3aa: CASSAGTGVINYGYTF; CDR3nt: TGTGCCAGCAGTGCCGGGACAGGGGTTATTAACTATGGCTACACCTTC
abundance: few; d_gene: .; j_gene: TRBJ2-7; v_gene: TRBV25-1; CDR3aa: CASSETFFEQYF; CDR3nt: TGTGCCAGCAGTGAGACTTTTTTCGAGCAGTACTTC
abundance: few; d_gene: .; j_gene: TRBJ2-7; v_gene: TRBV12-2; CDR3aa: CASRWRPPGQGPVEQYF; CDR3nt: TGTGCAAGTCGTTGGCGTCCACCGGGACAGGGGCCTGTGGAGCAGTACTTC
abundance: .; d_gene: TRBD1; j_gene: TRBJ2-7; v_gene: TRBV6-5; CDR3aa: CASSYSDRAVHEQYF; CDR3nt: TGTGCCAGCAGTTACTCGGACAGGGCGGTCCACGAGCAGTACTTC